These 31 T cell receptor beta chains came from one sample sequenced in a study of blood T cell repertoires in COVID-19. Produced via immunoSEQ multiplex PCR; TCRdb's table is partial and in-frame only. The repertoire has 75,000 to 95,000 clones, approximately 70% of them found once; the top ten carry about 22%. What was sequenced was peripheral blood. These receptors originate from an older woman in a cohort sampled during active or convalescent COVID-19.

This clone has a handful of counts. V is TRBV6-5 and J is TRBJ1-2; weak D call: TRBD1 (5 bases). The CDR3 spans 14 residues. CDR1 MNHEY and CDR2 SVGAGI come from the germline V gene. V dropped 0 bases and J dropped 8 bases, with 13 bases sitting between them. The CDR3 region has the DNA TGTGCCAGCAGTTACTCTGGTTCGGGGGGAGGCTACACCTTC. This codes for CASSYSGSGGGYTF.

This clone was counted a single time. V gene TRBV9 combines with J gene TRBJ2-3; 8 nucleotides agree with TRBD1. The CDR3 is 16 residues long. The V gene's germline CDR1 is SGDLS and CDR2 YYNGEE. J was trimmed by 5 bases and V by 3 bases; bases with no gene match: 11. CDR3 coding DNA: TGTGCCAGCAGCGAGGGTGTAGGACAGGGACGAGATACGCAGTATTTT. Translation: CASSEGVGQGRDTQYF. Drawing the rest from reference TRBV9 and TRBJ2-3, the complete variable domain is DSGVTQTPKHLITATGQRVTLRCSPRSGDLSVYWYQQSLDQGLQFLIQYYNGEERAKGNILERFSAQQFPDLHSELNLSSLELGDSALYFCASSEGVGQGRDTQYFGPGTRLTVL.

The V call is TRBV29-1, the J call TRBJ1-2, with D possibly matching TRBD1 (6 bases). The CDR3 loop spans 11 amino acids. Trimming took off 6 bases at V and 8 bases at J, with 13 bases between the two ends. The germline CDR1 and CDR2 sequences are SQVTM and ANQGSEA. CDR3 loop: CSVLSGEGYTF. The CDR3, as DNA: TGCAGCGTGTTGTCAGGGGAAGGCTACACCTTC.

The chain joins TRBV11-2 to TRBJ1-1, with D perhaps matching TRBD1 (5 bases). This CDR3 is built from 12 residues. The V gene's germline CDR1 is SGHAT and CDR2 FQNNGV. V was pared by 3 bases and J by 6 bases, with 8 bases between. Written as DNA, the CDR3 is TGTGCCAGCAGCTTTTGGGGGGCTGAAGCTTTCTTT. Translating it yields CASSFWGAEAFF.

In DNA form, the CDR3 reads TGTGCCAGCAGCCCGGGGACAGGGGCGGTAGAGTCACCCCTCCACTTT. It encodes CASSPGTGAVESPLHF. The genes are TRBV7-8 and TRBJ1-6; 10 bases are shared with TRBD1. The germline V gene has CDR1 SGHVS and CDR2 FQNEAQ. V shed 5 bases, J shed 10 bases, and the junction held 11 bases outside the gene matches. CDR3 length: 16 amino acids. Together with reference TRBV7-8 and TRBJ1-6, the CDR3 gives the full variable domain: GAGVSQSPRYKVAKRGQDVALRCDPISGHVSLFWYQQALGQGPEFLTYFQNEAQLDKSGLPSDRFFAERPEGSVSTLKIQRTQQEDSAVYLCASSPGTGAVESPLHFGNGTRLTVT.

This chain connects TRBV7-9 to TRBJ2-1; TRBD2 aligns across 14 bases. After removal of 4 bases from V and 3 bases from J, the junction contained 11 bases not matched to a gene. Germline CDR1 reads SEHNR; CDR2 reads FQNEAQ (reference sequence). There are 19 residues in the CDR3. The CDR3 DNA is TGTGCCAGCAGCTATACGAGGACTAGCGGGGGGCTCCACTACAATGAGCAGTTCTTC. It translates to CASSYTRTSGGLHYNEQFF.

The V call is TRBV19, the J call TRBJ1-6, with 9 bases fitting TRBD1. CDR1 is LNHDA and CDR2 is SQIVND in the germline V gene (reference sequence). The CDR3 runs 18 residues. Trimming cost V 3 bases and J 1 base; bases outside gene matches: 7. This CDR3 reads CASSISRQGGSYNSPLHF. In DNA, the CDR3 is TGTGCCAGTAGTATTTCTCGACAGGGGGGATCCTATAATTCACCCCTCCACTTT. The entire variable domain, with the rest obtained from reference TRBV19 and TRBJ1-6, is as follows: DGGITQSPKYLFRKEGQNVTLSCEQNLNHDAMYWYRQDPGQGLRLIYYSQIVNDFQKGDIAEGYSVSREKKESFPLTVTSAQKNPTAFYLCASSISRQGGSYNSPLHFGNGTRLTVT.

As DNA, the CDR3 is TGCGCCAGCAGCCGCGTGGGGGGACAGGGGGCCTACGAGCAGTACTTC. Protein product: CASSRVGGQGAYEQYF. V gene TRBV4-1 combines with J gene TRBJ2-7; 11 bases agree with TRBD1. The CDR3 totals 16 residues. Germline CDR1 MGHRA, CDR2 YSYEKL. V trimming: 4 bases; J trimming: 2 bases; junction bases outside the gene matches: 7.

This clone was recorded at least ten times. The V and J genes are TRBV30 and TRBJ1-2; 9 nucleotides align to TRBD1. This CDR3 contains 13 residues. Germline CDR1 and CDR2: GTSNPN and SVGIG (reference sequence). The V segment lost 5 bases and the J segment 7 bases; nucleotides outside the gene matches: 8. The CDR3 DNA reads TGTGCCTGGGCAGGGACAGGGTTCTCTGGCTACACCTTC. It codes for CAWAGTGFSGYTF.

The rearrangement uses TRBV2 and TRBJ1-5; 9 bases map to TRBD1. The CDR3 loop spans 16 amino acids. CDR1 is SNHLY and CDR2 is FYNNEI in the germline V gene. After removal of 4 bases from V and 6 bases from J, the junction contained 10 bases not matched to a gene. The DNA of the CDR3 is TGTGCCAGCAGTGTAAACCGGGGACAGGGTGTTCAGCCCCAGCATTTT. Its protein is CASSVNRGQGVQPQHF.

The chain recombines TRBV29-1 with TRBJ1-2; the match to TRBD1 covers 8 bases. The V segment lost 8 bases and the J segment 6 bases; nucleotides outside the gene matches: 8. This CDR3 is 12 amino acids long. Looked up from germline, CDR1 is SQVTM and CDR2 is ANQGSEA. The CDR3 region is CSILTGANGYTF. The CDR3, as DNA: TGCAGCATTCTGACAGGGGCAAATGGCTACACCTTC.

The rearrangement joins TRBV6-5 to TRBJ1-2; TRBD1 agrees at 7 bases. Germline CDR1 reads MNHEY; CDR2 reads SVGAGI. This CDR3 comprises 13 residues. The V and J ends lost 4 bases and 7 bases, in that order; junction bases with no gene match: 6. The CDR3 DNA reads as TGTGCCAGCAGTTCGCGACAGGGACGTGGCTACACCTTC. Translation: CASSSRQGRGYTF.

The chain carries TRBV28 and TRBJ1-5; D possibly corresponds to TRBD1 (6 bases). V lost 5 bases and J 4 bases, leaving 18 bases between the germline ends. In germline, CDR1 is MDHEN, CDR2 SYDVKM. The CDR3 covers 16 residues. The CDR3 spells CASSPRAGALNQPQHF. In DNA form, the CDR3 reads TGTGCCAGCAGTCCCCGGGCAGGGGCCCTAAATCAGCCCCAGCATTTT.

The chain uses TRBV27 and TRBJ1-1, with 7 nucleotides matching TRBD1. Germline CDR1 MNHEY, CDR2 SMNVEV (reference sequence). The CDR3 is made up of 14 amino acids. The junction had 6 bases not matched to a gene; V was cut back by 3 bases and J by 5 bases. CDR3 coding DNA: TGTGCCAGCAGTTTGGTAGGGGGCAGGACTGAAGCTTTCTTT. It specifies CASSLVGGRTEAFF.

This clone was seen many times. CDR3 sequence (DNA): TGTGCCAGCTCTGGGGGGTCTGGAAACACCATATATTTT. Translating it yields CASSGGSGNTIYF. V gene TRBV11-3 combines with J gene TRBJ1-3; maybe TRBD1 (5 bases). The CDR3 runs 13 residues. Trimming stripped 8 bases from V and 1 base from J, with 9 bases between. Per the germline V gene, CDR1 is SGHNT and CDR2 is YENEEA.

This chain uses TRBV28 with TRBJ2-4; possible D gene TRBD2, 6 bases. CDR1 is MDHEN, CDR2 SYDVKM, per germline. This CDR3 comprises 16 residues. Trimming stripped 5 bases from V and 0 bases from J, with 14 bases between. This CDR3 is CASSPGGTGAKNIQYF. CDR3 DNA: TGTGCCAGCAGTCCCGGCGGGACCGGAGCCAAAAACATTCAGTACTTC.

The chain links TRBV7-9 to TRBJ1-1; D not certain. Between the trimmed V and J ends, which lost 1 base and 7 bases, there was a span of 7 bases. Germline CDR1 SEHNR, CDR2 FQNEAQ (reference sequence). This CDR3 has 12 residues. CDR3 in amino acids: CASSLGTYEAFF. Here the CDR3 DNA reads TGTGCCAGCAGCTTAGGGACTTATGAAGCTTTCTTT.

This rearrangement joins TRBV25-1 to TRBJ1-2; the match to TRBD1 covers 9 bases. From germline, CDR1 is MGHDK and CDR2 SYGVNS. The trim removed 1 base at V and 6 bases at J, leaving 6 bases unmatched. The CDR3 sequence is 15 residues long. As DNA, the CDR3 is TGTGCCAGCAGTGAATCACCTTGGGACAGGGATGGCTACACCTTC. It yields the protein CASSESPWDRDGYTF.

The chain has TRBV28 and TRBJ2-3; D is possibly TRBD2 (7 bases). V lost 5 bases, J lost 2 bases, and 23 bases lay in between. The CDR3 extends over 18 amino acids. From germline, CDR1 is MDHEN and CDR2 SYDVKM. CDR3 region: CASSRGGGARTNTDTQYF. The CDR3 region has the DNA TGTGCCAGCAGTCGAGGGGGGGGCGCGAGGACCAACACAGATACGCAGTATTTT.

The V and J genes are TRBV6-5 and TRBJ1-1; TRBD1 agrees at 10 bases. CDR3 size: 15 residues. The ends lost 0 bases at V and 10 bases at J; junction bases unmatched: 8. CDR1 MNHEY and CDR2 SVGAGI come from the germline V gene. Here the CDR3 DNA reads TGTGCCAGCAGTTACTCGTTCGGGACAGGGGTCAGAGCTTTCTTT. Translating it yields CASSYSFGTGVRAFF.

The chain joins TRBV5-4 to TRBJ2-3; 10 bases are a match to TRBD2. CDR3 length: 16 amino acids. Trimming cost V 4 bases and J 2 bases; bases outside gene matches: 7. Germline CDR1 reads SGHNT; CDR2 reads YYREEE (reference sequence). In nucleotides, the CDR3 is TGTGCCAGCAGCGGTACTAGCGGGGATGTCACAGATACGCAGTATTTT. Protein product: CASSGTSGDVTDTQYF.

The V call is TRBV21-1, the J call TRBJ1-1. TRBV21-1 is a pseudogene segment. The CDR3 spans 19 residues. The CDR3 sequence: CASHERGGRSPVLNTEAFF. CDR3 DNA sequence: TGTGCCAGCCACGAAAGGGGGGGGAGGAGTCCAGTTTTGAACACTGAAGCTTTCTTT.

The CDR3 DNA reads as TGTGCCAGCAGCACCAGACAAACCTCCTACGAGCAGTACTTC. Amino acid sequence: CASSTRQTSYEQYF. V is TRBV6-5 and J is TRBJ2-7; D gene unclear. V was trimmed by 6 bases and J by 0 bases, leaving 12 bases between them. This CDR3 contains 14 residues. The V gene's germline CDR1 is MNHEY and CDR2 SVGAGI.

The chain couples TRBV2 to TRBJ2-1; 11 bases line up with TRBD2. The CDR3 loop spans 15 amino acids. V gave up 6 bases and J gave up 5 bases; unmatched junction bases: 6. Germline values: CDR1 SNHLY, CDR2 FYNNEI. CDR3 residues: CASRLSGGAHNEQFF. The CDR3 bases are TGTGCCAGCAGACTTAGCGGGGGGGCCCACAATGAGCAGTTCTTC.

The chain uses TRBV2 and TRBJ1-4, with 8 bases aligning to TRBD1. Germline assignment: CDR1 SNHLY and CDR2 FYNNEI. There are 15 residues in the CDR3. V trimming: 2 bases; J trimming: 8 bases; junction bases outside the gene matches: 7. CDR3 protein: CASSELWQGAEKLFF. CDR3 DNA sequence: TGTGCCAGCAGTGAACTATGGCAGGGGGCGGAAAAACTGTTTTTT. Based on the CDR3 plus reference TRBV2 and TRBJ1-4, the full variable domain is EPEVTQTPSHQVTQMGQEVILRCVPISNHLYFYWYRQILGQKVEFLVSFYNNEISEKSEIFDDQFSVERPDGSNFTLKIRSTKLEDSAMYFCASSELWQGAEKLFFGSGTQLSVL.

The gene calls are TRBV19 and TRBJ2-3, with D possibly TRBD2 on 7 matching bases. Looked up from germline, CDR1 is LNHDA and CDR2 is SQIVND (reference sequence). The CDR3 has 16 amino acids. The V end was cut by 6 bases, the J end by 10 bases, with 26 bases between. The CDR3 region has the DNA TGTGCCAGTAGCCCTATTTATCAGAGGGGGGGCCAGCCGCAGTATTTT. Its protein product is CASSPIYQRGGQPQYF.

The sample holds many counts of this clone. The gene calls are TRBV4-3 and TRBJ1-5; the D gene is possibly TRBD1 (6 bases). Germline V gives CDR1 LGHNA, CDR2 YSLEER. The V and J ends lost 0 bases and 7 bases respectively, with 13 bases between them. The CDR3 consists of 15 residues. CDR3 loop: CASSQDTGNNQPQHF. In nucleotides, the CDR3 is TGCGCCAGCAGCCAAGATACAGGGAACAACCAGCCCCAGCATTTT.

The chain couples TRBV3-1 (or the pseudogene TRBV3-2) to TRBJ1-1, with D possibly matching TRBD1 (5 bases). The CDR3 runs 14 residues. CDR1 and CDR2 (germline): LGHDT, YNNKEL (reference sequence). With 4 bases removed from V and 0 bases from J, the gap between germline ends came to 9 bases. CDR3 protein: CASSPRQLNTEAFF. The CDR3 nucleotides read TGTGCCAGCAGCCCCCGACAGTTGAACACTGAAGCTTTCTTT.

CDR3 nucleotides: TGTGCCAGCAGCCAAGTCACATCCTACAATGAGCAGTTCTTC. This codes for CASSQVTSYNEQFF. This chain uses TRBV3-1 (or the pseudogene TRBV3-2) with TRBJ2-1; D uncertain. The germline gives CDR1 LGHDT, CDR2 YNNKEL (reference sequence). Trimming removed 1 base from V and 1 base from J, with 5 bases in between. CDR3 length equals 14 residues.

The J gene is TRBJ1-1, the V gene TRBV6-5; 7 bases align to TRBD1. Germline-derived CDR1 and CDR2 are MNHEY and SVGAGI. V was clipped by 6 bases and J by 0 bases; unmatched bases: 7. This CDR3 region has 15 residues. As DNA, the CDR3 is TGTGCCAGCAGCCAGGGACAGAACATGAACACTGAAGCTTTCTTT. This sequence encodes CASSQGQNMNTEAFF.

The chain recombines TRBV7-9 with TRBJ2-7; no firm D call. This CDR3 is built from 13 residues. The V and J ends lost 5 bases and 2 bases respectively, with 10 bases between them. Germline V CDR1 and CDR2: SEHNR, FQNEAQ (reference sequence). CDR3 nucleotides: TGTGCCAGCAGCCAAGTGGGCACCTACGAGCAGTACTTC. Translating gives CASSQVGTYEQYF.